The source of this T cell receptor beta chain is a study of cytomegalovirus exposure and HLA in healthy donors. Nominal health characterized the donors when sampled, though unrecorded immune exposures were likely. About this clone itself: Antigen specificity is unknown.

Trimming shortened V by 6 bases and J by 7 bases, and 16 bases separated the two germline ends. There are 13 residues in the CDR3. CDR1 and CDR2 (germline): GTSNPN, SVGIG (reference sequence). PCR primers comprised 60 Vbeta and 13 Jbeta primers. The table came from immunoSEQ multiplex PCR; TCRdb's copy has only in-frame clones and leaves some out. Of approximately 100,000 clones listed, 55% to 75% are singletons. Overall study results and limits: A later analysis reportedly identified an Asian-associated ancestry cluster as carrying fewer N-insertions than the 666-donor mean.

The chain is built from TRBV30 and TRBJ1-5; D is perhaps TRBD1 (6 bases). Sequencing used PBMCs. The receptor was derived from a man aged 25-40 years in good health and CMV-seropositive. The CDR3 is CACSGGSGQPQHF. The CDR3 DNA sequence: TGTGCCTGTTCGGGGGGCTCGGGACAGCCCCAGCATTTT.